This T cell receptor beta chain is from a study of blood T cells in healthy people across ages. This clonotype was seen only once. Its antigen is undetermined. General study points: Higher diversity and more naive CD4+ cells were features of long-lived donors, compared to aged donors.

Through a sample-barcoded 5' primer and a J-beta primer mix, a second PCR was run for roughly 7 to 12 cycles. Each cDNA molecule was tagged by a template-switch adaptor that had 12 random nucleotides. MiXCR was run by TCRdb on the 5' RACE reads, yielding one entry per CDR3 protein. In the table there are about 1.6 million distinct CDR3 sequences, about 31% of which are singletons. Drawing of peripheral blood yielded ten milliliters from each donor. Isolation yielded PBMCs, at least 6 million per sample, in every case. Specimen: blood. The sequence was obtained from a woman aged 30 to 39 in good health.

CDR3 residues: CASSLWLSGVGEQYF. CDR3 coding DNA: TGTGCCAGCAGCTTATGGCTATCGGGCGTTGGCGAGCAGTACTTC. The V call is TRBV7-2, the J call TRBJ2-4, with D hard to call. The J call may be in error: the DNA end matches TRBJ2-7 better. CDR1 is SGHTA, CDR2 FQGNSA, per germline. The CDR3 has 15 amino acids.